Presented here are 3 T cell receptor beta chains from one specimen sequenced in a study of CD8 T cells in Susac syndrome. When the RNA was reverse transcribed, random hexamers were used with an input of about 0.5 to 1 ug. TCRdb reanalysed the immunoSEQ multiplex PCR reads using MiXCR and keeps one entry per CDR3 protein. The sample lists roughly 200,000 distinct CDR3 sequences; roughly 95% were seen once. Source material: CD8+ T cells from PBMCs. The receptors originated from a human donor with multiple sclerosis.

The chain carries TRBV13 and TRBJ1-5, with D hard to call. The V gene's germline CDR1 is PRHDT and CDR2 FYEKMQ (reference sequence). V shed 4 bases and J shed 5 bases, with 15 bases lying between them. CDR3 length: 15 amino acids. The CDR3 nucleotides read TGTGCCAGCAGCTCAGGAGACAACAAAGATCAGCCCCAGCATTTT. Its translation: CASSSGDNKDQPQHF.

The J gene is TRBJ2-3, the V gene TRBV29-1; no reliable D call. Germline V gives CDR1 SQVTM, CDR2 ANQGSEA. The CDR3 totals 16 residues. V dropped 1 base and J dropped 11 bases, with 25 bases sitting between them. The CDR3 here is CSVEGVVVDGSEKQYF. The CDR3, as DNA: TGCAGCGTTGAAGGGGTCGTAGTAGACGGCTCGGAAAAGCAGTATTTT.

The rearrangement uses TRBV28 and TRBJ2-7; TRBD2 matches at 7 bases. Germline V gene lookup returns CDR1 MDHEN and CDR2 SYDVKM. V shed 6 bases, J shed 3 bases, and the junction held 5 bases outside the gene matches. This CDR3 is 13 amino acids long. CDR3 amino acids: CASRGTSVYEQYF. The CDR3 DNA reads TGTGCCAGCAGGGGTACTAGCGTCTACGAGCAGTACTTC. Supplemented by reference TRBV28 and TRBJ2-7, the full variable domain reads DVKVTQSSRYLVKRTGEKVFLECVQDMDHENMFWYRQDPGLGLRLIYFSYDVKMKEKGDIPEGYSVSREKKERFSLILESASTNQTSMYLCASRGTSVYEQYFGPGTRLTVT.